A selection of T cell receptor beta chains follows, all from one sample in a study of beta chain features in type 1 diabetes. Data came from immunoSEQ multiplex PCR; TCRdb stores just in-frame clones and leaves some out. There are 200,000 to 300,000 clones in the sample; about a tenth occur only once, and 0.017% lies in the top ten. Sequencing was performed on naive CD4+ T cells from blood. These receptors were taken from a man in his thirties or forties with type 1 diabetes. The CDR3 runs from the conserved cysteine through the conserved F or W. D genes are given only for firm matches. Size tells how often a clone was seen (once, few, many) or the class of an expanded clone, and some rows leave it out.

TRBV2	NA	TRBJ1-2	few	TGTGCCAGCAGTGCCGGCGGGAGGTATGGCTACACCTTC	CASSAGGRYGYTF
TRBV7-6	NA	TRBJ1-5	NA	TGTGCCAGCAGCTTAGCCCCGTGGCAGGGCAACCAGCATTTT	CASSLAPWQGNQHF
TRBV30	NA	TRBJ1-5	few	TGTGCCTGGGGAGGGAGAATTTCCAATCAGCCCCAGCATTTT	CAWGGRISNQPQHF
TRBV6-6	NA	TRBJ1-1	few	TGTGCCAGCAGTTACCGACAGTTAATCACTGAAGCTTTCTTT	CASSYRQLITEAFF
TRBV7-8	NA	TRBJ2-5	NA	TGTGCCAGCAGCTTAGCGGGGCGCACAGAGACCCAGTACTTC	CASSLAGRTETQYF
TRBV9	NA	TRBJ2-7	NA	TGTGCCAGCAGCCGGACAGACTCCTACGAGCAGTACTTC	CASSRTDSYEQYF
TRBV9	NA	TRBJ1-5	NA	TGTGCCAGCGGCGGGAGGGTTAATCAGCCCCAGCATTTT	CASGGRVNQPQHF
TRBV14	TRBD2	TRBJ2-1	few	TGTGCCAGCAGCCAGGGACTAGCGGGGCACAATGAGCAGTTCTTC	CASSQGLAGHNEQFF
TRBV29-1	NA	TRBJ2-3	NA	TGCAGCGTTGAAGTGGTTACGGGAGATACGCAGTATTTT	CSVEVVTGDTQYF
TRBV9	TRBD1	TRBJ1-1	NA	TGTGCCAGCAGCAAGACAGGGCCGAACACTGAAGCTTTCTTT	CASSKTGPNTEAFF
TRBV5-8	NA	TRBJ1-2	NA	TGTGCCAGCAGCCTCGACAGTTATGGCTACACCTTC	CASSLDSYGYTF
TRBV7-9	TRBD1	TRBJ2-3	few	TGTGCCAGCAGTATCCTGCGACAGGGGGTTGGAGATACGCAGTATTTT	CASSILRQGVGDTQYF
TRBV5-4	TRBD1	TRBJ2-1	NA	TGTGCCAGCAGCTTGGGCCCTACAGGGGGCGAGAATGAGCAGTTCTTC	CASSLGPTGGENEQFF
TRBV30	NA	TRBJ1-1	NA	TGTGCCTGGAGGAATGGAGGACTGAACACTGAAGCTTTCTTT	CAWRNGGLNTEAFF
TRBV30	NA	TRBJ1-5	NA	TGTGCCTGGTGGCTTCGAGGTAGCAATCAGCCCCAGCATTTT	CAWWLRGSNQPQHF
TRBV9	NA	TRBJ2-4	NA	TGTGCCAGCAGCGTAGAAGGTGGGCACAGCATTCAGTACTTC	CASSVEGGHSIQYF
TRBV4-1	TRBD1	TRBJ2-5	few	TGCGCCAGCAGCAGACAGGGATTCCAAGAGACCCAGTACTTC	CASSRQGFQETQYF
TRBV28	TRBD1	TRBJ1-1	few	TGTGCCAGCAGTGGGGAGGGACAGGGGGACACTGAAGCTTTCTTT	CASSGEGQGDTEAFF
TRBV10-3	TRBD1	TRBJ1-2	NA	TGTGCCATCAGTGAGTCACAGGGGGTTAACCGCTATGGCTACACCTTC	CAISESQGVNRYGYTF
TRBV29-1	TRBD1	TRBJ2-7	NA	TGCAGCGTGTCTGACAGGGGCGAGCAGTACTTC	CSVSDRGEQYF
TRBV30	NA	TRBJ1-5	few	TGTGCCTGGAGTCCTAGGGGGGGGATGCCCCAGCATTTT	CAWSPRGGMPQHF
TRBV4-1	NA	TRBJ1-5	few	TGCGCCAGCAGCCAAGAAGCCGGGTCCAATCAGCCCCAGCATTTT	CASSQEAGSNQPQHF
TRBV27	NA	TRBJ2-3	few	TGTGCCAGCAGTTTATTACTGGGCCGACCGTATTTT	CASSLLLGRPYF
TRBV27	NA	TRBJ2-7	few	TGTGCCAGCAGTCCCTATACCGCGAGTGAGCAGTACTTC	CASSPYTASEQYF
TRBV5-4	NA	TRBJ2-5	NA	TGTGCCAGCAGCAAGCTTGAGACCCAGTACTTC	CASSKLETQYF
TRBV5-4	NA	TRBJ2-3	NA	TGTGCCAGCAGCTTGGCCCAGCGGACAGTCACAGATACGCAGTATTTT	CASSLAQRTVTDTQYF
TRBV2	TRBD1	TRBJ1-1	NA	TGTGCCAGCAAAACCCGACAGGGGATGAACACTGAAGCTTTCTTT	CASKTRQGMNTEAFF
TRBV10-3	TRBD2	TRBJ2-1	NA	TGTGCCATCAGTGAGTCCGGGACTAAGCAGTTCTTC	CAISESGTKQFF
TRBV9	NA	TRBJ1-6	NA	TGTGCCAGCCGAGCTGCAGCGGCTAATTCACCCCTCCACTTT	CASRAAAANSPLHF
TRBV2	TRBD2	TRBJ2-3	few	TGTGCCAGCAACCGGGGGGGCCCCCGGGATACGCAGTATTTT	CASNRGGPRDTQYF
TRBV5-4	TRBD1	TRBJ1-1	NA	TGTGCCAGCAGCCTCCGGGACAGGAACACTGAAGCTTTCTTT	CASSLRDRNTEAFF
TRBV7-9	NA	TRBJ2-7	NA	TGTGCCAGCAGCTTCGTAGGGGTCCTGTACGAGCAGTACTTC	CASSFVGVLYEQYF
TRBV2	NA	TRBJ2-1	NA	TGTGCCAGCAGTGAACCGGTCGGGGGTGAGCAGTTCTTC	CASSEPVGGEQFF
TRBV30	TRBD1	TRBJ1-4	NA	TGTGCCTGGACCAGGGGGCCTAATGAAAAACTGTTTTTT	CAWTRGPNEKLFF
TRBV6-1	NA	TRBJ1-5	NA	TGTGCCAGCAGTGCCGAGGTCGTTCAGCCCCAGCATTTT	CASSAEVVQPQHF
TRBV20-1	NA	TRBJ2-1	few	TGCAGTGCTAGTGTCTTTAATGAGCAGTTCTTC	CSASVFNEQFF
TRBV5-1	NA	TRBJ2-7	NA	TGCGCCAGCAGCTTGGTTATGGGCACCTACGAGCAGTACTTC	CASSLVMGTYEQYF
TRBV6-5	NA	TRBJ1-5	few	TGTGCCAGCAGGCCTTGGGGGGATCAGCCCCAGCATTTT	CASRPWGDQPQHF
TRBV9	NA	TRBJ2-1	NA	TGTGCCAGCAGCCGTACAGGGAGCAGGGACAATGAGCAGTTCTTC	CASSRTGSRDNEQFF
TRBV5-1	NA	TRBJ2-1	few	TGCGCCAGCAGCGGGGAGGGGGGGCCCACCTACAATGAGCAGTTCTTC	CASSGEGGPTYNEQFF
TRBV25-1	TRBD1	TRBJ2-5	few	TGTGCCAGCTCCAATCTGGGACAGGGAGTCCAAGAGACCCAGTACTTC	CASSNLGQGVQETQYF
TRBV4-2	NA	TRBJ1-1	few	TGTGCCAGCAGCCAAGCTTATTCCACAGGGTTCACTGAAGCTTTCTTT	CASSQAYSTGFTEAFF
TRBV7-9	TRBD2	TRBJ2-1	NA	TGTGCCAGCAGCGGACTAGCGGGAAACAATTACAATGAGCAGTTCTTC	CASSGLAGNNYNEQFF
TRBV15	NA	TRBJ2-5	NA	TGTGCCACCAGCCTCGGCGAGGTCCTAGAGACCCAGTACTTC	CATSLGEVLETQYF
TRBV19	TRBD1	TRBJ1-5	few	TGTGCCAGTAGTATCGGGACAGGCTTCAATCAGCCCCAGCATTTT	CASSIGTGFNQPQHF
TRBV29-1	TRBD2	TRBJ2-3	NA	TGCAGCGTTGGGGCTAGCGGCCCCACAGATACGCAGTATTTT	CSVGASGPTDTQYF
TRBV11-2	NA	TRBJ2-3	few	TGTGCCAGCAGCTTTCGCGCCCTTAGCACAGATACGCAGTATTTT	CASSFRALSTDTQYF
TRBV30	NA	TRBJ1-1	few	TGTGCCTGGAGTTTCAGGGTTGGGGCTTTCTTT	CAWSFRVGAFF
TRBV7-2	TRBD1	TRBJ1-2	NA	TGTGCCAGCAGCTCAGACAACAGGGGTACGGGCTATGGCTACACCTTC	CASSSDNRGTGYGYTF
TRBV29-1	NA	TRBJ2-1	NA	TGCAGCGTTGGGCAACCCTCCTACAATGAGCAGTTCTTC	CSVGQPSYNEQFF